This T cell receptor (beta chain) comes out of a study of blood T cell repertoires in COVID-19. Background on the study: There were acute and convalescent COVID-19 samples, and they came from the United States, Italy and Spain. T cells, B-cell-depleted T cells, or PBMCs supplied cDNA or gDNA.

As processed by the authors: Scientists estimated how many nucleated cells there were by amplifying reference gene primers. TCRdb's table, derived via immunoSEQ multiplex PCR, lists solely in-frame clones and lacks some. That table furnishes V, J and clone size, whereas the DNA furnished D and trimming. The table includes approximately 450,000 clones, 85% to 90% detected once. There are 13 residues in the CDR3. V was pared by 4 bases and J by 8 bases, with 7 bases of the junction left unmatched. CDR1 is GTSNPN, CDR2 SVGIG, per germline (reference sequence). Sample: peripheral blood. The chain combines TRBV30 with TRBJ1-4, with 7 bases that match TRBD1. This sequence was found in a woman aged 25 to 39 with acute or convalescent COVID-19. CDR3 in DNA: TGTGCCTGGACGTGGACAGGCGTAGAAAAACTGTTTTTT. It is translated as CAWTWTGVEKLFF.